Listed below are T cell receptor beta chains from one sample, sequenced in a study of blood T cell repertoires in COVID-19. Produced via immunoSEQ multiplex PCR; TCRdb's table is partial and in-frame only. This sample has 390,000 or so clones; roughly nine tenths occur once, and the top ten carry approximately 1%. The source material was PBMCs or T cells enriched from blood (not recorded which). Receptor source: a man aged 18 to 35 who had recovered from COVID-19. Both conserved end residues are part of each CDR3. D genes are given only for firm matches. Rows may omit the clone size; those that give it use once, few, many or a size class.

.	TRBV11-2	TRBJ2-4	TRBD2	CASSFGGAGGNIQYF	TGTGCCAGCAGCTTCGGGGGGGCTGGAGGAAACATTCAGTACTTC
.	TRBV6-4	TRBJ2-6	.	CASISRAGANVLTF	TGTGCCAGCATTTCTAGAGCTGGGGCCAACGTCCTGACTTTC
.	TRBV6-1	TRBJ2-6	.	CASSEYGRGRFSTGANVLTF	TGTGCCAGCAGTGAATACGGCAGGGGACGATTTAGTACTGGGGCCAACGTCCTGACTTTC
.	TRBV6-5	TRBJ1-6	.	CASSYSTGRNSPLHF	TGTGCCAGCAGTTACTCGACAGGACGAAATTCACCCCTCCACTTT
.	TRBV20-1	TRBJ1-2	.	CSRFYAYGYTF	TGCAGTCGGTTTTATGCCTATGGCTACACCTTC
.	TRBV30	TRBJ2-7	.	CAWRLSLSYEQYF	TGTGCCTGGAGGTTATCCCTGTCCTACGAGCAGTACTTC
.	TRBV19	TRBJ2-2	TRBD1	CASSPRDRGTNTGELFF	TGTGCCAGTAGTCCCCGGGACAGGGGAACGAACACCGGGGAGCTGTTTTTT
.	TRBV7-6	TRBJ2-1	TRBD2	CASSLIAGPYNEQFF	TGTGCCAGCAGCTTGATAGCGGGTCCTTACAATGAGCAGTTCTTC
once	TRBV6-1	TRBJ1-6	.	CASSEAQGSINSPLHF	TGTGCCAGCAGTGAAGCGCAGGGCTCGATTAATTCACCCCTCCACTTT
.	TRBV10-2	TRBJ2-3	.	CASRSAGTDTQYF	TGCGCCAGCAGATCTGCGGGCACAGATACGCAGTATTTT
.	TRBV6-6	TRBJ2-7	TRBD1	CASSSRPDRAYEQYF	TGTGCCAGCAGTTCCCGTCCGGACAGGGCCTACGAGCAGTACTTC
once	TRBV29-1	TRBJ1-1	.	CSVSYNTEAFF	TGCAGCGTTTCTTATAACACTGAAGCTTTCTTT
.	TRBV6-5	TRBJ1-5	.	CASSTTRNSNQPQHF	TGTGCCAGCAGTACTACAAGAAATAGCAATCAGCCCCAGCATTTT
.	TRBV27	TRBJ2-2	TRBD1	CASRGTVNTGELFF	TGTGCCAGCAGGGGGACAGTTAACACCGGGGAGCTGTTTTTT
.	TRBV5-1	TRBJ1-1	.	CASSPDTDTEAFF	TGCGCCAGCAGCCCGGACACCGACACTGAAGCTTTCTTT
.	TRBV28	TRBJ1-2	TRBD1	CASSLGQGAARQGYTF	TGTGCCAGCAGTTTGGGACAGGGGGCGGCCAGGCAAGGCTACACCTTC
.	TRBV11-2	TRBJ1-2	TRBD1	CASSEGPRGTPEGGYTF	TGTGCCAGCAGCGAAGGCCCCAGGGGGACCCCTGAGGGTGGCTACACCTTC
.	TRBV14	TRBJ1-6	.	CASSQGSASPLHF	TGTGCCAGCAGCCAAGGGAGCGCCTCACCCCTCCACTTT
.	TRBV29-1	TRBJ2-2	.	CSVDRGGTGELFF	TGCAGCGTTGACAGGGGAGGGACCGGGGAGCTGTTTTTT
.	TRBV24-1	TRBJ2-2	.	CATRRGGTGELFF	TGTGCCACCAGGCGGGGAGGCACCGGGGAGCTGTTTTTT
.	TRBV6-2/TRBV6-3	TRBJ2-6	.	CASSPTPQGYSGANVLTF	TGTGCCAGCAGTCCAACCCCACAGGGTTACTCTGGGGCCAACGTCCTGACTTTC
.	TRBV15	TRBJ2-5	.	CATSRDPGQGGTQYF	TGTGCCACCAGCAGAGATCCAGGGCAGGGGGGGACCCAGTACTTC
.	TRBV5-1	TRBJ1-6	.	CASSLVSTNSPLHF	TGCGCCAGCAGCTTGGTGTCTACCAATTCACCCCTCCACTTT
.	TRBV18	TRBJ2-3	.	CASSPQSGATDTQYF	TGTGCCAGCTCACCCCAGAGTGGGGCCACAGATACGCAGTATTTT
.	TRBV27	TRBJ2-7	TRBD1	CASSEGQGFTRSGTPTYEQYF	TGTGCCAGCAGCGAAGGACAGGGGTTTACTCGCTCGGGAACTCCTACCTACGAGCAGTACTTC
few	TRBV27	TRBJ1-2	.	CASSLFQGVGGYTF	TGTGCCAGCAGTTTGTTCCAGGGTGTAGGAGGCTACACCTTC
.	TRBV3-1/TRBV3-2	TRBJ1-3	.	CASSHPLLPTGGNTIYF	TGTGCCAGCAGCCACCCCTTGCTCCCTACAGGGGGAAACACCATATATTTT
.	TRBV6-5	TRBJ2-3	TRBD2	CASSLAGYRDTQYF	TGTGCCAGCAGTCTAGCGGGATATAGAGATACGCAGTATTTT
.	TRBV5-4	TRBJ2-7	.	CASSLAPSYEQYF	TGTGCCAGCAGCTTGGCCCCTAGCTACGAGCAGTACTTC
.	TRBV19	TRBJ2-7	TRBD2	CASSIGGALPLYEQYF	TGTGCCAGTAGTATCGGGGGGGCCCTACCCCTCTACGAGCAGTACTTC
.	TRBV7-9	TRBJ1-1	TRBD1	CASSLNRGSTEAFF	TGTGCCAGCAGCTTAAACAGGGGGTCTACTGAAGCTTTCTTT
.	TRBV19	TRBJ2-3	.	CASSPGGTDTQYF	TGTGCCAGTAGCCCCGGTGGTACAGATACGCAGTATTTT
.	TRBV20-1	TRBJ2-7	TRBD1	CSASMRTKTRGREQYF	TGCAGTGCTAGTATGCGGACAAAGACCAGGGGGCGCGAGCAGTACTTC
.	TRBV29-1	TRBJ1-2	TRBD1	CSVEATGGKGYTF	TGCAGCGTTGAAGCGACAGGGGGAAAGGGCTACACCTTC
.	TRBV5-5	TRBJ1-5	.	CASSRTQGGEGRNQPQHF	TGTGCCAGCAGCCGTACCCAAGGAGGGGAAGGACGCAATCAGCCCCAGCATTTT
.	TRBV28	TRBJ1-1	.	CASSLSENTEAFF	TGTGCCAGCAGTTTATCAGAGAACACTGAAGCTTTCTTT
.	TRBV2	TRBJ1-2	TRBD1	CARELKQGYYGYTF	TGTGCCAGAGAACTAAAACAGGGGTACTACGGCTACACCTTC
.	TRBV6-2/TRBV6-3	TRBJ1-5	TRBD1	CASSYQQTGLQNQPQHF	TGTGCCAGCAGTTACCAACAGACAGGGCTGCAGAATCAGCCCCAGCATTTT
.	TRBV29-1	TRBJ1-1	TRBD1	CSVTTGGEGTEAFF	TGCAGCGTGACCACAGGGGGCGAGGGAACTGAAGCTTTCTTT
.	TRBV19	TRBJ1-1	.	CASSIRPGSRTEAFF	TGTGCCAGTAGTATTCGGCCGGGTTCAAGAACTGAAGCTTTCTTT
.	TRBV5-1	TRBJ2-3	.	CASSLVGSPGTDTQYF	TGCGCCAGCAGCTTGGTGGGGAGTCCAGGCACAGATACGCAGTATTTT
.	TRBV7-9	TRBJ2-7	.	CASSLGAYEQYF	TGTGCCAGCAGCTTAGGCGCTTACGAGCAGTACTTC
.	TRBV1	TRBJ2-5	.	CTSSQAVLAGGTMGFQETQYF	TGCACCAGCAGCCAAGCCGTCTTAGCGGGGGGCACGATGGGCTTTCAAGAGACCCAGTACTTC
once	TRBV4-2	TRBJ1-4	TRBD1	CASSQEARQGVSTNEKLFF	TGTGCCAGCAGCCAAGAGGCGCGACAGGGGGTATCAACTAATGAAAAACTGTTTTTT
.	TRBV16	TRBJ2-7	.	CASSQVGSSYEQYF	TGTGCCAGCAGCCAGGTAGGGAGCTCCTACGAGCAGTACTTC